A single sample is the source of the 17 T cell receptor beta chains below, sequenced in a study of shared clonotypes between healthy human individuals. Sequencing used immunoSEQ multiplex PCR; TCRdb keeps in-frame clones, though not all of them. The sample includes around 2.5 million clones, approximately 94% of them seen just once. The sequenced material came from naive CD4+ T cells from PBMCs. Noted subset: CD45RA+ positively selected. These receptors all come from a man in his late teens or twenties in good health. Some clones in this sample may be carry-over from other donors' samples.

This clone is a singleton in its sample. V and J are TRBV6-1 and TRBJ2-3; 9 positions match TRBD2. The CDR3 is 16 amino acids. The V and J ends lost 4 bases and 2 bases, in that order; junction bases with no gene match: 7. Germline lookup yields CDR1 MNHNS and CDR2 SASEGT. The CDR3 sequence is CASSAALAGYTDTQYF. The CDR3 DNA reads TGTGCCAGCAGTGCCGCCCTAGCGGGATACACAGATACGCAGTATTTT.

The chain is built from TRBV4-2 and TRBJ1-5, with 7 positions matching TRBD1. The CDR3 contains 15 residues. V gave up 1 base and J gave up 4 bases; unmatched junction bases: 4. CDR1 LGHNA and CDR2 YNFKEQ come from the germline V gene. For the CDR3, the DNA is TGTGCCAGCAGCCAAGGACAGGGTTGGAATCAGCCCCAGCATTTT. Its translation: CASSQGQGWNQPQHF.

This chain joins TRBV19 and TRBJ2-2, with 14 positions matching TRBD2. Germline V gene lookup returns CDR1 LNHDA and CDR2 SQIVND (reference sequence). This CDR3 is 19 amino acids long. The V segment lost 4 bases and the J segment 4 bases; nucleotides outside the gene matches: 11. This CDR3 reads CASSRGLAGVGAGTGELFF. The CDR3 DNA reads as TGTGCCAGTAGTAGGGGACTAGCGGGAGTTGGAGCGGGCACCGGGGAGCTGTTTTTT.

For this clone: This sample includes further DNA sequences coding for the same CDR3. This sequence joins TRBV28 and TRBJ2-3; 9 bases align to TRBD2. Germline-derived CDR1 and CDR2 are MDHEN and SYDVKM. With V trimmed by 9 bases and J by 0 bases, 4 bases remained unmatched. The CDR3 length is 14 residues. The CDR3 is CASSLAGSTDTQYF. In DNA form, the CDR3 reads TGTGCCAGTTCCCTAGCGGGAAGCACAGATACGCAGTATTTT.

As regards this clone: The same CDR3 is also encoded by other DNA sequences in this sample. The genes are TRBV18 and TRBJ1-4; D ambiguous. V shed 1 base and J shed 8 bases, with 11 bases lying between them. CDR1 KGHSH and CDR2 LQKENI come from the germline V gene. The CDR3 length is 14 residues. CDR3 sequence reads: CASSPQGGEEKLFF. CDR3 nucleotide sequence: TGTGCCAGCTCACCACAGGGCGGGGAAGAAAAACTGTTTTTT.

The gene calls are TRBV7-7 and TRBJ1-4; the match to TRBD1 covers 7 bases. The CDR3 has 14 amino acids. Germline CDR1 is SSHAT and CDR2 is FNYEAQ (reference sequence). With 8 bases clipped from V and 3 bases from J, the junction kept 6 bases outside the gene matches. DNA for the CDR3: TGTGCCAGCGAGGGACAGCTTGCTAATGAAAAACTGTTTTTT. Translating it yields CASEGQLANEKLFF.

J is TRBJ1-1 and V is TRBV27, with D possibly matching TRBD1 (6 bases). Trimming pared 5 bases from V and 1 base from J, leaving 17 bases between. Per germline, CDR1 MNHEY and CDR2 SMNVEV (reference sequence). The CDR3 extends over 16 amino acids. CDR3 in DNA: TGTGCCAGCAGTCCAGTACGGGGGGCCTGGAACACTGAAGCTTTCTTT. Translating it yields CASSPVRGAWNTEAFF.

The chain combines TRBV23-1 with TRBJ2-1; 8 bases align to TRBD2. TRBV23-1 is sorted into the ORF group, with uncertain function. This CDR3 region has 14 residues. Trimming removed 6 bases from V and 8 bases from J; junction bases left unmatched: 9. The CDR3 reads CASRREATYYEQFF. For the CDR3, the DNA is TGCGCCAGCAGGCGGGAGGCTACCTATTATGAGCAGTTCTTC.

The chain joins TRBV15 to TRBJ1-5, with D unclear. This CDR3 spans 12 amino acids. Trimming took off 8 bases at V and 6 bases at J, with 11 bases between the two ends. Germline-derived CDR1 and CDR2 are LNHNV and YYDKDF (reference sequence). CDR3 bases: TGTGCCACCTCAAAGCCTCCTCAGCCCCAGCATTTT. It encodes CATSKPPQPQHF.

The chain carries TRBV7-2 and TRBJ1-5; TRBD1 is a possible D gene (6 bases). Germline values: CDR1 SGHTA, CDR2 FQGNSA. V gave up 5 bases and J gave up 1 base, with 12 bases separating them. This CDR3 comprises 15 residues. In nucleotides, the CDR3 is TGTGCCAGCAGCCCAGGGAGGGGGAGCAATCAGCCCCAGCATTTT. Translation: CASSPGRGSNQPQHF.

The CDR3 DNA reads TGTGCCTGGAGTACAGTGAATCAGCCCCAGCATTTT. It encodes CAWSTVNQPQHF. V usage is TRBV30 and J usage is TRBJ1-5; D uncertain. CDR1 is GTSNPN and CDR2 is SVGIG in the germline V gene (reference sequence). V shed 2 bases and J shed 4 bases, with 6 bases lying between them. This CDR3 spans 12 amino acids.

The CDR3 loop reads CAIRGSGRGETQYF. CDR3 coding DNA: TGTGCCATCAGGGGAAGCGGGAGGGGGGAGACCCAGTACTTC. This chain joins TRBV10-3 and TRBJ2-5; TRBD2 matches 10 bases. Germline V gene data show CDR1 as ENHRY and CDR2 as SYGVKD. The CDR3 runs to 14 residues. With 6 bases clipped from V and 5 bases from J, the junction kept 6 bases outside the gene matches.

The chain carries TRBV6-6 and TRBJ2-1; TRBD1 agrees at 9 bases. Per the germline V gene, CDR1 is MNHNY and CDR2 is SVGAGI (reference sequence). There are 15 residues in the CDR3. J lost 9 bases, V lost 7 bases, and 13 bases had no gene match. In DNA form, the CDR3 reads TGTGCCAGCAACCACGGTCGGACAGGGGCTGGTGAGCAGTTCTTC. Amino acid sequence: CASNHGRTGAGEQFF.

This sequence joins TRBV7-9 and TRBJ2-2; D gene unclear. V dropped 1 base and J dropped 0 bases, with 6 bases sitting between them. CDR1 and CDR2 from the germline V gene are SEHNR and FQNEAQ (reference sequence). The CDR3 covers 15 residues. CDR3 loop: CASSLGLTNTGELFF. The CDR3 DNA reads TGTGCCAGCAGCTTAGGGCTGACGAACACCGGGGAGCTGTTTTTT.

The chain employs TRBV28 and TRBJ2-7; 8 nucleotides line up with TRBD1. The CDR3 has 15 amino acids. Germline CDR1 MDHEN, CDR2 SYDVKM. With V trimmed by 7 bases and J by 5 bases, 13 bases remained unmatched. The CDR3 spells CASTPSGGYYDEQYF. The CDR3 coding sequence is TGTGCCAGCACTCCCTCAGGGGGCTACTACGACGAGCAGTACTTC.

The chain uses TRBV25-1 and TRBJ2-5; no firm D call. From germline, CDR1 is MGHDK and CDR2 SYGVNS. Trimming stripped 1 base from V and 7 bases from J, with 10 bases between. The CDR3 covers 13 residues. CDR3 region: CASSESGLGTQYF. Written as DNA, the CDR3 is TGTGCCAGCAGTGAATCTGGGTTGGGGACCCAGTACTTC.

The V gene is TRBV5-5, the J gene TRBJ2-7, with D perhaps matching TRBD1 (6 bases). This CDR3 has 17 residues. Trimming removed 0 bases from V and 4 bases from J, with 20 bases in between. Germline assignment: CDR1 SGHKS and CDR2 YYEKEE (reference sequence). CDR3 in amino acids: CASSLAQAGTFPYEQYF. CDR3 DNA: TGTGCCAGCAGCTTGGCCCAAGCCGGGACATTCCCGTACGAGCAGTACTTC.